The 15 T cell receptor beta chains below were found in one sample sequenced in a study of OX40 agonist ivuxolimab in advanced cancers. Profiled with immunoSEQ multiplex PCR; TCRdb holds only in-frame clones, not every one. The sample shows 60,000 or so clones, roughly 86% of them seen only once. This material consisted of CD4+ or CD8+ T cells sorted from blood, taken in a trial of the OX40 agonist ivuxolimab. The receptors derive from an adult with an advanced solid tumor such as melanoma, head and neck, liver or kidney cancer.

The rearrangement uses TRBV11-2 and TRBJ2-1; 7 positions agree with TRBD1. The junction had 7 bases not matched to a gene; V was cut back by 6 bases and J by 11 bases. Germline V CDR1 and CDR2: SGHAT, FQNNGV. The CDR3 contains 12 residues. The CDR3 sequence is CASRLTQGQQFF. The DNA for the CDR3 is TGTGCCAGCAGACTTACACAGGGGCAGCAGTTCTTC.

The chain carries TRBV6-5 and TRBJ1-5; no clear D gene. The CDR3 length is 15 residues. Germline V gives CDR1 MNHEY, CDR2 SVGAGI. Trimming pared 0 bases from V and 1 base from J, leaving 7 bases between. The chain's CDR3 is CASSYSRESNQPQHF. For the CDR3, the DNA is TGTGCCAGCAGTTACTCTAGAGAAAGCAATCAGCCCCAGCATTTT.

V gene TRBV5-1 combines with J gene TRBJ2-7, with TRBD1 matching 8 bases. With 2 bases clipped from V and 7 bases from J, the junction kept 11 bases outside the gene matches. Germline CDR1 reads SGHRS; CDR2 reads YFSETQ. The CDR3 length is 15 residues. The chain's CDR3 is CASSFSPGQGQEQYF. The CDR3 DNA is TGCGCCAGCAGCTTTTCCCCCGGACAGGGTCAGGAGCAGTACTTC.

This chain links TRBV7-9 with TRBJ2-5; the match to TRBD2 covers 11 bases. The J segment lost 7 bases and the V segment lost 5 bases, leaving 9 bases of the junction unmatched. The CDR3 covers 15 residues. Germline V gene lookup returns CDR1 SEHNR and CDR2 FQNEAQ (reference sequence). The CDR3 DNA sequence: TGTGCCAGCAGCGAAACTAGCGGGAGCTGGGGGACCCAGTACTTC. It specifies CASSETSGSWGTQYF.

The chain combines TRBV19 with TRBJ2-1, with unresolved D. The CDR3 consists of 12 residues. Germline V gene data show CDR1 as LNHDA and CDR2 as SQIVND (reference sequence). Trimming removed 2 bases at V and 5 bases at J, with 4 bases between. For the CDR3, the DNA is TGTGCCAGTAGTATACGTAACAATGAGCAGTTCTTC. Translation gives CASSIRNNEQFF.

The chain joins TRBV28 to TRBJ1-1, with D perhaps matching TRBD1 (6 bases). CDR3 length: 14 residues. CDR1 and CDR2 from the germline V gene are MDHEN and SYDVKM. Trimming shortened V by 3 bases and J by 5 bases, and 13 bases separated the two germline ends. The CDR3 loop is CASSFGGPGTEAFF. CDR3 DNA sequence: TGTGCCAGCAGTTTTGGGGGCCCAGGGACTGAAGCTTTCTTT.

The chain links TRBV10-3 to TRBJ1-6; TRBD1 might be the D (6 bases). With 6 bases removed from V and 0 bases from J, the gap between germline ends came to 24 bases. CDR3 length equals 20 residues. Germline V gene lookup returns CDR1 ENHRY and CDR2 SYGVKD. The CDR3 here is CAISSPTGPRDGSYNSPLHF. The CDR3 DNA is TGTGCCATCAGCTCGCCGACAGGCCCCCGGGATGGCTCCTATAATTCACCCCTCCACTTT.

The rearrangement joins TRBV27 to TRBJ2-1, with 15 bases identical to TRBD2. The CDR3 is 17 residues long. V gave up 3 bases and J gave up 4 bases; unmatched junction bases: 4. CDR1 and CDR2 from the germline V gene are MNHEY and SMNVEV (reference sequence). The chain's CDR3 is CASSFGTSGGLYNEQFF. DNA for the CDR3: TGTGCCAGCAGTTTCGGGACTAGCGGGGGGCTATACAATGAGCAGTTCTTC.

The rearrangement joins TRBV19 to TRBJ1-3; TRBD1 matches 8 bases. Germline CDR1 reads LNHDA; CDR2 reads SQIVND (reference sequence). V lost 5 bases, J lost 2 bases, and 5 bases stayed unmatched. The CDR3 contains 15 residues. DNA for the CDR3: TGTGCCAGTAGTCTCTCGGGACAGGCTGGAAACACCATATATTTT. Residues: CASSLSGQAGNTIYF. The variable domain in full, completed from reference TRBV19 and TRBJ1-3, reads DGGITQSPKYLFRKEGQNVTLSCEQNLNHDAMYWYRQDPGQGLRLIYYSQIVNDFQKGDIAEGYSVSREKKESFPLTVTSAQKNPTAFYLCASSLSGQAGNTIYFGEGSWLTVV.

V gene TRBV19 combines with J gene TRBJ2-7, with 8 bases fitting TRBD2. Per germline, CDR1 LNHDA and CDR2 SQIVND (reference sequence). Trimming took 7 bases from V and 0 from J; bases not matched to a gene: 5. The CDR3 is 14 amino acids. This CDR3 is CASKRGGNSYEQYF. CDR3 DNA sequence: TGTGCCAGTAAGCGCGGGGGGAACTCCTACGAGCAGTACTTC.

This chain uses TRBV6-1 with TRBJ2-7, with TRBD1 matching 9 bases. Unmatched junction bases numbered 4, after V lost 7 bases and J lost 3 bases. This CDR3 has 13 residues. Germline CDR1 MNHNS, CDR2 SASEGT. The CDR3 DNA is TGTGCCAGCACGACAGGGGGGGGCTACGAGCAGTACTTC. Protein product: CASTTGGGYEQYF.

The chain uses TRBV7-6 and TRBJ1-3; D possibly corresponds to TRBD1 (6 bases). CDR3 length: 17 residues. V was clipped by 5 bases and J by 4 bases, with 21 bases between them. Per germline, CDR1 SGHVS and CDR2 FNYEAQ. The CDR3: CASSPSGIGQGGNTIYF. CDR3 nucleotide sequence: TGTGCCAGCAGCCCCAGCGGGATCGGCCAGGGGGGAAACACCATATATTTT.

This chain connects TRBV10-3 to TRBJ2-3; 10 bases match TRBD2. Germline V gene lookup returns CDR1 ENHRY and CDR2 SYGVKD. CDR3 length: 15 residues. V was pared by 4 bases and J by 1 base, with 2 bases of the junction left unmatched. The chain's CDR3 is CAISVSGGRTDTQYF. For the CDR3, the DNA is TGTGCCATCAGTGTTAGCGGGGGGCGCACAGATACGCAGTATTTT.

The V and J genes are TRBV19 and TRBJ2-3; 12 nucleotides line up with TRBD2. V dropped 4 bases and J dropped 4; count of bases not matched to a gene: 6. Germline V lookup: CDR1 LNHDA, CDR2 SQIVND (reference sequence). CDR3 length: 16 residues. DNA for the CDR3: TGTGCCAGTAGTAGGAGACTAGCGGGAGTCTCAGATACGCAGTATTTT. It encodes CASSRRLAGVSDTQYF.

CDR3 in DNA: TGCAGCGCCTGGGGGAGCGAGGGTCAGCCCCAGCATTTT. Amino acids: CSAWGSEGQPQHF. The gene calls are TRBV29-1 and TRBJ1-5; the D gene is possibly TRBD1 (5 bases). The CDR3 consists of 13 residues. The V gene's germline CDR1 is SQVTM and CDR2 ANQGSEA. The V gene lost 7 bases and the J gene lost 6 bases, with 16 bases spanning the gap.